These 18 T cell receptor beta chains came from one sample sequenced in a study of cytomegalovirus exposure and HLA in healthy donors. Repertoires were generated with immunoSEQ multiplex PCR, while TCRdb's copy carries only in-frame clones and drops some. This sample yields about 130,000 clones, of which 80% to 90% are seen a single time; about 9.9% belongs to the top ten. The sample taken for sequencing was PBMCs. The receptors originated from a woman between 18 and 29 years old in good health and CMV-seropositive.

The V call is TRBV7-7, the J call TRBJ2-2, with D possibly being TRBD1 (6 bases). CDR3 size: 15 residues. Germline assignment: CDR1 SSHAT and CDR2 FNYEAQ (reference sequence). The V gene lost 10 bases and the J gene lost 0 bases, with 15 bases spanning the gap. For the CDR3, the DNA is TGTGCCATCGTACTCGGACAGCCGAACACCGGGGAGCTGTTTTTT. Residues: CAIVLGQPNTGELFF.

The chain joins TRBV6-1 to TRBJ1-1, with D maybe TRBD1 (6 bases). Germline V gene lookup returns CDR1 MNHNS and CDR2 SASEGT. The CDR3 length is 13 residues. V was pared by 8 bases and J by 1 base, with 11 bases between. The CDR3 DNA sequence: TGTGCCAGCGCAACAGGGACGAACACTGAAGCTTTCTTT. The encoded protein is CASATGTNTEAFF.

This chain links TRBV27 with TRBJ1-6; D is possibly TRBD1 (6 bases). Germline V gives CDR1 MNHEY, CDR2 SMNVEV (reference sequence). V lost 5 bases, J lost 0 bases, and 11 bases lay in between. The CDR3 is 16 residues long. In DNA, the CDR3 is TGTGCCAGCAGTATCGAGACAGGCTCCTATAATTCACCCCTCCACTTT. This translates into CASSIETGSYNSPLHF.

The chain links TRBV7-3 to TRBJ1-1; 7 bases fit TRBD1. The CDR3 runs to 14 residues. Unmatched junction bases numbered 6, after V lost 4 bases and J lost 4 bases. Germline V gene lookup returns CDR1 SGHTA and CDR2 FQGTGA. The CDR3 loop reads CASSSRTGRTEAFF. Here the CDR3 DNA reads TGTGCCAGCAGCTCTCGGACAGGCCGCACTGAAGCTTTCTTT.

The chain carries TRBV19 and TRBJ1-1; a possible D gene is TRBD1 (6 bases). V was pared by 1 base and J by 4 bases, with 10 bases between. CDR1 LNHDA and CDR2 SQIVND come from the germline V gene (reference sequence). The CDR3 consists of 14 residues. As DNA, the CDR3 is TGTGCCAGTAGTATAGCACGGGGGGCCACTGAAGCTTTCTTT. Its translation: CASSIARGATEAFF.

The chain joins TRBV19 to TRBJ1-2; perhaps TRBD1 as D (6 bases). The CDR3 loop spans 13 amino acids. V was shortened by 7 bases and J by 4 bases, with 13 bases between the two germline ends. CDR1 and CDR2 (germline): LNHDA, SQIVND (reference sequence). The CDR3 here is CASNYREGYGYTF. In DNA form, the CDR3 reads TGTGCCAGTAACTACAGGGAGGGCTATGGCTACACCTTC.

This clone appeared once. The CDR3 protein is CASSLLTSGYEQYF. In DNA, the CDR3 is TGTGCCAGCAGCTTGTTAACTAGCGGCTACGAGCAGTACTTC. The chain carries TRBV5-8 and TRBJ2-7; 8 bases map to TRBD2. The CDR3 is 14 residues long. The ends lost 1 base at V and 3 bases at J; junction bases unmatched: 3. Germline CDR1 reads SGHTS; CDR2 reads YDEGEE.

The CDR3 DNA follows: TGTGCCAGCAGTTACCGAGCAGGGGACAGTGAAGCTTTCTTT. This encodes CASSYRAGDSEAFF. The V and J genes are TRBV6-5 and TRBJ1-1, with TRBD1 matching over 7 bases. Germline CDR1 is MNHEY and CDR2 is SVGAGI. Trimming cost V 2 bases and J 7 bases; bases outside gene matches: 7. CDR3 length equals 14 residues.

This clone has only one observation. The chain joins TRBV10-3 to TRBJ2-5; 7 bases line up with TRBD1. V shed 7 bases, J shed 2 bases, and the junction held 10 bases outside the gene matches. This CDR3 comprises 15 residues. Germline V CDR1 and CDR2: ENHRY, SYGVKD. DNA of the CDR3: TGTGCCATCACCCCTGGACCGGGACAGCAAGAGACCCAGTACTTC. The encoded protein is CAITPGPGQQETQYF.

In nucleotides, the CDR3 is TGTGCCAGCAGTGACGCGGGAATTAGCTCCTATAATTCACCCCTCCACTTT. Translating gives CASSDAGISSYNSPLHF. The V gene is TRBV6-1, the J gene TRBJ1-6, with D hard to call. Germline V lookup: CDR1 MNHNS, CDR2 SASEGT. The CDR3 extends over 17 amino acids. V dropped 3 bases and J dropped 0 bases, with 12 bases sitting between them.

J is TRBJ2-2 and V is TRBV28; 9 bases agree with TRBD2. V trimming: 1 base; J trimming: 5 bases; junction bases outside the gene matches: 5. Germline values: CDR1 MDHEN, CDR2 SYDVKM. This CDR3 has 16 residues. The CDR3 spells CASSLSGGGGTGELFF. CDR3 bases: TGTGCCAGCAGTTTATCGGGCGGGGGGGGGACCGGGGAGCTGTTTTTT. Combining the CDR3 with reference TRBV28 and TRBJ2-2 gives the whole variable domain DVKVTQSSRYLVKRTGEKVFLECVQDMDHENMFWYRQDPGLGLRLIYFSYDVKMKEKGDIPEGYSVSREKKERFSLILESASTNQTSMYLCASSLSGGGGTGELFFGEGSRLTVL.

The V gene is TRBV7-3, the J gene TRBJ2-2; 8 nucleotides align to TRBD2. Germline CDR1 reads SGHTA; CDR2 reads FQGTGA. V trimming: 3 bases; J trimming: 3 bases; junction bases outside the gene matches: 9. CDR3 length: 17 amino acids. The CDR3 region is CASSLGAGAIYTGELFF. CDR3 coding DNA: TGTGCCAGCAGCTTGGGAGCGGGGGCCATTTACACCGGGGAGCTGTTTTTT.

The V and J genes are TRBV5-1 and TRBJ2-7; D uncertain. Germline-derived CDR1 and CDR2 are SGHRS and YFSETQ. With 0 bases removed from V and 3 bases from J, the gap between germline ends came to 7 bases. This CDR3 region has 13 residues. The DNA of the CDR3 is TGCGCCAGCAGCTTGGTACCGAGCTACGAGCAGTACTTC. Translating it yields CASSLVPSYEQYF.

The V and J genes are TRBV27 and TRBJ1-5; 9 bases fit TRBD1. This CDR3 region has 16 residues. Unmatched junction bases numbered 9, after V lost 3 bases and J lost 6 bases. From germline, CDR1 is MNHEY and CDR2 SMNVEV (reference sequence). The CDR3 bases are TGTGCCAGCAGTTTTACGGGACAGGGATCGGGTCAGCCCCAGCATTTT. Its protein is CASSFTGQGSGQPQHF.

The chain joins TRBV28 to TRBJ1-1, with a tentative D call TRBD1 (6 bases). Germline CDR1 is MDHEN and CDR2 is SYDVKM. Deletions cut 6 bases from V and 8 bases from J, with 10 bases between. The CDR3 is 11 residues long. The CDR3, as DNA: TGTGCCAGCAGCGTCGACAGGGAAGCTTTCTTT. This translates into CASSVDREAFF.

The chain links TRBV5-1 to TRBJ1-4, with D perhaps matching TRBD1 (6 bases). Looked up from germline, CDR1 is SGHRS and CDR2 is YFSETQ. This CDR3 has 15 amino acids. The V and J ends lost 1 base and 8 bases respectively, with 15 bases between them. CDR3 in DNA: TGCGCCAGCAGCTTGAGCTGGGGGCGGAAGGAAAAACTGTTTTTT. This codes for CASSLSWGRKEKLFF.

The CDR3 nucleotides read TGTGCCGCGGGGCGGACAGGGGGCTCATTATCCTACTACGAGCAGTACTTC. This gives the protein CAAGRTGGSLSYYEQYF. This sequence joins TRBV5-6 and TRBJ2-7, with 11 nucleotides matching TRBD1. Germline V gene lookup returns CDR1 SGHDT and CDR2 YYEEEE. The V gene end was trimmed by 10 bases and the J gene end by 3 bases; junction bases not matched to a gene: 18. This CDR3 spans 17 amino acids. The variable domain in full, completed from reference TRBV5-6 and TRBJ2-7, reads DAGVTQSPTHLIKTRGQQVTLRCSPKSGHDTVSWYQQALGQGPQFIFQYYEEEERQRGNFPDRFSGHQFPNYSSELNVNALLLGDSALYLCAAGRTGGSLSYYEQYFGPGTRLTVT.

J is TRBJ2-3 and V is TRBV9; 9 bases fit TRBD2. The CDR3 spans 15 residues. V trimming: 2 bases; J trimming: 2 bases; junction bases outside the gene matches: 3. Germline V gives CDR1 SGDLS, CDR2 YYNGEE. In nucleotides, the CDR3 is TGTGCCAGCAGCGTGGGGACTAGCTTCACAGATACGCAGTATTTT. Its translation: CASSVGTSFTDTQYF.